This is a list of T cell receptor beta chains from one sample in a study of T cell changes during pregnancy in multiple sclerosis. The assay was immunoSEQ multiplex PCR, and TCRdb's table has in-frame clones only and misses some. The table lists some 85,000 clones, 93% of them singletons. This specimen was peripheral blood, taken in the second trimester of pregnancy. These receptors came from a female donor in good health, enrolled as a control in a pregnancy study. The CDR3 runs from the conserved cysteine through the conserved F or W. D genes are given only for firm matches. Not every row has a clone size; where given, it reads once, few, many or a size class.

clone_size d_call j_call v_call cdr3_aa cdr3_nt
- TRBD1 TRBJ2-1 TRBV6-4 CASSERETGFYNEQFF TGTGCCAGCAGTGAAAGAGAGACAGGGTTTTACAATGAGCAGTTCTTC
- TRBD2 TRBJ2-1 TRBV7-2 CASTELAGVYNEQFF TGTGCCAGCACAGAGCTAGCGGGGGTCTACAATGAGCAGTTCTTC
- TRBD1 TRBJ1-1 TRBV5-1 CASSWRTGTNTEAFF TGCGCCAGCAGCTGGCGGACAGGGACTAATACTGAAGCTTTCTTT
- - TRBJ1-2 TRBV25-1 CATTSNTGSIDGYTF TGTGCCACCACTTCAAACACAGGGTCCATAGATGGCTACACCTTC
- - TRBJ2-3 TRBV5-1 CASRKQVSTDTQYF TGCGCCAGCAGGAAACAGGTCAGCACAGATACGCAGTATTTT
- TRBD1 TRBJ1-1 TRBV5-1 CASSPTMTGVAEAFF TGCGCCAGCAGCCCTACTATGACAGGGGTGGCTGAAGCTTTCTTT
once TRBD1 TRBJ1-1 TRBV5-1 CASRDRGRDQSEAFF TGCGCCAGCAGGGACAGGGGGCGCGATCAATCTGAAGCTTTCTTT
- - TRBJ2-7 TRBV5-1 CASSSDKYSYEQYF TGCGCCAGCAGCTCTGACAAGTACTCCTACGAGCAGTACTTC
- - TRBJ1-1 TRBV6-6 CASISPAQNTEAFF TGTGCCAGCATCTCCCCCGCACAGAACACTGAAGCTTTCTTT
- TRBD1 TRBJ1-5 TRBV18 CASSLGQGGNQPQHF TGTGCCAGCTCACTAGGACAGGGCGGCAATCAGCCCCAGCATTTT
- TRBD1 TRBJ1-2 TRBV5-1 CASSLGDRAYGYTF TGCGCCAGCAGCTTGGGTGACAGGGCCTATGGCTACACCTTC
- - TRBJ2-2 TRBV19 CASSIDGQYTGELFF TGTGCCAGTAGTATAGATGGACAGTACACCGGGGAGCTGTTTTTT
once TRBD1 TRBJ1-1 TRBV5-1 CASSPGTANTEAFF TGCGCCAGCAGCCCGGGGACAGCGAACACTGAAGCTTTCTTT
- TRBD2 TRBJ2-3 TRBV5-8 CASSLVGGAGGTDTQYF TGTGCCAGCAGCTTGGTTGGTGGAGCGGGGGGCACAGATACGCAGTATTTT
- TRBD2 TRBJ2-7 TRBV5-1 CASSSGGEQYF TGCGCCAGCAGCTCGGGAGGGGAGCAGTACTTC
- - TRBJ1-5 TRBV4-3 CASSQDRQPNQPQHF TGCGCCAGCAGCCAAGACAGACAGCCCAATCAGCCCCAGCATTTT
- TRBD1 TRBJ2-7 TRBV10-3 CAISEGQGFEHEQYF TGTGCCATCAGTGAGGGACAGGGTTTCGAGCACGAGCAGTACTTC
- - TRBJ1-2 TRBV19 CASSIVKDSNYGYTF TGTGCCAGTAGTATAGTAAAAGACAGCAACTATGGCTACACCTTC
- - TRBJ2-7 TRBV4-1 CASSQDLYLTYEQYF TGCGCCAGCAGCCAAGATCTATACTTAACCTACGAGCAGTACTTC
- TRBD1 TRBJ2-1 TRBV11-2 CASSLGGQGNEQFF TGTGCCAGCAGCTTAGGCGGACAGGGGAATGAGCAGTTCTTC
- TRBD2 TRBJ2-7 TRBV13 CASSPGLAGPSSYEQYF TGTGCCAGCAGCCCGGGACTAGCGGGGCCTAGCTCCTACGAGCAGTACTTC
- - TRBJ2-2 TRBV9 CASTDPGGYSGELFF TGTGCCAGCACCGACCCCGGCGGGTACTCCGGGGAGCTGTTTTTT
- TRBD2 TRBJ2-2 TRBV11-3 CASSLEGLGSGELFF TGTGCCAGCAGCTTAGAGGGACTAGGGTCCGGGGAGCTGTTTTTT
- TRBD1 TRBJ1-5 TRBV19 CASSTDRESNQPQHF TGTGCCAGTAGTACCGACAGGGAATCCAATCAGCCCCAGCATTTT
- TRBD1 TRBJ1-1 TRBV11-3 CASSLGQGEAFF TGTGCCAGCAGCTTAGGACAGGGGGAAGCTTTCTTT
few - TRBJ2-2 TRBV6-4 CASSELAGNTGELFF TGTGCCAGCAGTGAGCTCGCAGGGAACACCGGGGAGCTGTTTTTT
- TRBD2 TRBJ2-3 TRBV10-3 CAISLAGGNTDTQYF TGTGCCATCAGTTTAGCGGGGGGGAACACAGATACGCAGTATTTT
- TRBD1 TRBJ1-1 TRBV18 CASSPRTLQGAGTEAFF TGTGCCAGCTCACCTCGGACTTTACAGGGGGCTGGAACTGAAGCTTTCTTT
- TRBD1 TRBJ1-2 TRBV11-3 CASSLGQGNGVGYTF TGTGCCAGCAGCTTGGGACAGGGGAACGGGGTTGGCTACACCTTC
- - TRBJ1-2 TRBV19 CASSIFPPTGYGYTF TGTGCCAGTAGTATTTTCCCCCCCACGGGGTATGGCTACACCTTC
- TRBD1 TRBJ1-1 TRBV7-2 CASSLLTGGRGEAFF TGTGCCAGCAGCTTATTAACAGGGGGCAGGGGTGAAGCTTTCTTT
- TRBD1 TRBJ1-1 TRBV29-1 CSVEVLQGAGSNTEAFF TGCAGCGTTGAAGTCCTCCAGGGGGCGGGATCGAACACTGAAGCTTTCTTT
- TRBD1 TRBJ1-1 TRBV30 CAWDTGGLGGAFF TGTGCCTGGGATACAGGGGGCCTTGGCGGAGCTTTCTTT
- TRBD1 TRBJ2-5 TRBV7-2 CASSPLRTGGGETQYF TGTGCCAGCAGCCCTCTTAGGACAGGGGGGGGAGAGACCCAGTACTTC
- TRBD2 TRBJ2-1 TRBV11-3 CASSRAGTSSYNEQFF TGTGCCAGCAGCCGCGCCGGGACTAGCTCCTACAATGAGCAGTTCTTC
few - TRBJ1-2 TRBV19 CASKRSEVNYGYTF TGTGCCAGTAAACGGTCGGAGGTTAACTATGGCTACACCTTC
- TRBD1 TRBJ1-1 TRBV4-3 CASSQETGGWTEAFF TGCGCCAGCAGCCAAGAGACAGGGGGATGGACTGAAGCTTTCTTT
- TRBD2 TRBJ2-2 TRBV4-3 CASSQEMGGGAGELFF TGCGCCAGCAGCCAAGAAATGGGGGGGGGTGCCGGGGAGCTGTTTTTT
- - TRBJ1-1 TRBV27 CASNPTGGELSVNTEAFF TGTGCCAGCAACCCGACAGGCGGAGAATTGTCAGTGAACACTGAAGCTTTCTTT
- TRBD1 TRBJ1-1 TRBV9 CASSSRDRGTEAFF TGTGCCAGCAGCTCCCGGGACAGGGGTACTGAAGCTTTCTTT
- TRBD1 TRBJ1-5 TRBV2 CASSEDRGNQPQHF TGTGCCAGCAGTGAGGACAGGGGCAATCAGCCCCAGCATTTT
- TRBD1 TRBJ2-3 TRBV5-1 CASSLGTGTDTQYF TGCGCCAGCAGCCTGGGGACAGGCACAGATACGCAGTATTTT
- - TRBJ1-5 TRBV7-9 CASSPLKGNGNQPQHF TGTGCCAGCAGCCCCCTAAAGGGGAATGGTAATCAGCCCCAGCATTTT
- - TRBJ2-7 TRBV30 CAWNSGLAYEQYF TGTGCCTGGAACTCAGGTTTAGCGTACGAGCAGTACTTC
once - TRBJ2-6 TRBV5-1 CASSLPAGANVLTF TGCGCCAGCAGCTTACCGGCTGGGGCCAACGTCCTGACTTTC
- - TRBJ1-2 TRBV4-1 CASSQVGRVGYTF TGCGCCAGCAGCCAAGTCGGCAGGGTTGGCTACACCTTC
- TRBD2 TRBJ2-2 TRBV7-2 CASSPSGAGGELFF TGTGCCAGCAGCCCTAGCGGGGCCGGCGGGGAGCTGTTTTTT
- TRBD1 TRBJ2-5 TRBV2 CASSHQDRGRRETQYF TGTGCCAGCAGTCATCAGGACAGGGGGCGCCGAGAGACCCAGTACTTC
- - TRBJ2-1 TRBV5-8 CASSRSGLSYNEQFF TGTGCCAGCAGCCGGTCAGGGCTCTCCTACAATGAGCAGTTCTTC
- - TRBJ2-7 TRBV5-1 CASSLGYEQYF TGCGCCAGCAGCCTAGGTTACGAGCAGTACTTC
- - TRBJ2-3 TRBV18 CASSPPSLIPDTQYF TGTGCCAGCTCACCACCGTCACTCATTCCAGATACGCAGTATTTT
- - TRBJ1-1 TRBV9 CASSGHGDTEAFF TGTGCCAGCAGCGGCCACGGTGACACTGAAGCTTTCTTT
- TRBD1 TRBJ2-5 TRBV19 CASSIGGQGYQETQYF TGTGCCAGTAGTATCGGGGGACAGGGTTACCAAGAGACCCAGTACTTC
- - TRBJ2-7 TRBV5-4 CASSHLSLRTNDREQYF TGTGCCAGCAGCCATCTATCTTTACGGACTAATGATCGGGAGCAGTACTTC
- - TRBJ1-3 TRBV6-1 CASSQDLANTIYF TGTGCCAGCAGTCAGGATTTGGCAAACACCATATATTTT
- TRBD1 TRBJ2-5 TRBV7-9 CASSINSPGTGGTQYF TGTGCCAGCAGCATCAACTCTCCCGGGACAGGAGGAACCCAGTACTTC
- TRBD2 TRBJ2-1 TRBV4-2 CASSQASGYNEQFF TGTGCCAGCAGCCAAGCTAGCGGGTACAATGAGCAGTTCTTC